The clone carrying this TCR beta chain was detected ten times or more. These data originate in a study of early T cells in non-severe SARS-CoV-2 infection. TCRdb reanalysed the 5' RACE reads using MiXCR and keeps one entry per CDR3 protein. This table holds roughly 27,000 distinct CDR3 sequences, about 5.5% found once. This CDR3 has 17 residues. Germline loops: CDR1 KGHDR, CDR2 SFDVKD. V trimming: 0 bases; J trimming: 6 bases; junction bases outside the gene matches: 8. Specimen: whole blood. The chain recombines TRBV24-1 with TRBJ2-2, with 8 bases identical to TRBD1. The TCR was taken from an adult who was a healthcare worker with PCR-confirmed SARS-CoV-2 infection or an uninfected control (not recorded which). CDR3: CATSDLNGQGAPGELFF. DNA for the CDR3: TGTGCCACCAGTGATTTGAATGGGCAGGGGGCACCCGGGGAGCTGTTTTTT.